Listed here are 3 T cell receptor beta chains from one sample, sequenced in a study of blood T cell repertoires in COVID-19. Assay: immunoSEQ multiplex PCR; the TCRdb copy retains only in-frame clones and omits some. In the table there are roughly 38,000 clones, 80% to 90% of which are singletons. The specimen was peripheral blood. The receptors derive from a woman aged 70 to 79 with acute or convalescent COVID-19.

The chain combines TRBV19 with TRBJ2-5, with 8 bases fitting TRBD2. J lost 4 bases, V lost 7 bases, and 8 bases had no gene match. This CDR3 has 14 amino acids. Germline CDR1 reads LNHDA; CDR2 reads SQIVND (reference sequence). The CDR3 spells CASNGRAGGETQYF. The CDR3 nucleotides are TGTGCCAGTAACGGGAGGGCCGGGGGAGAGACCCAGTACTTC.

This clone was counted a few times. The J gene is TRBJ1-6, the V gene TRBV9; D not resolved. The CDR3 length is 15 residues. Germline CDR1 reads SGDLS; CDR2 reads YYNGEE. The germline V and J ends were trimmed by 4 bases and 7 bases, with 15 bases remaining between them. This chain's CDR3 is CASSSRTGGNSPLHF. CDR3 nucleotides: TGTGCCAGCAGCTCCCGGACCGGAGGAAATTCACCCCTCCACTTT.

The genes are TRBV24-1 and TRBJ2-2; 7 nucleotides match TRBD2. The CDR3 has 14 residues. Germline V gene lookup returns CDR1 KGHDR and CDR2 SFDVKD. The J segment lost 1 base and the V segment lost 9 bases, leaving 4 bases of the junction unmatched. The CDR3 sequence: CATGGGLNTGELFF. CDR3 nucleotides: TGTGCCACCGGCGGGGGTTTGAACACCGGGGAGCTGTTTTTT.